This TCR beta chain was sequenced for a study of cytomegalovirus exposure and HLA in healthy donors. Findings and limits, study-wide: In an earlier analysis, about 90% or about 30%: the productive usage of most TCR beta V segments. In a later analysis, HLA-C alleles had the fewest associated TCRs, DRB1 alleles the most.

The CDR3 extends over 15 amino acids. V was pared by 5 bases and J by 6 bases, with 4 bases of the junction left unmatched. Germline V lookup: CDR1 SEHNR, CDR2 FQNEAQ (reference sequence). Regarding this clone: The antigen remains undetermined.

In the PCR, 60 Vbeta and 13 Jbeta primers were used. This table comes from immunoSEQ multiplex PCR, and its TCRdb copy is limited to in-frame clones, with some not included. This sample has some 130,000 clones, with around 80% found just once. The V gene is TRBV7-9, the J gene TRBJ2-2, with 12 positions matching TRBD2. Sequenced material: PBMCs. This receptor was taken from a man aged 30 to 39 in good health. CDR3 sequence: CASSGRLAGAGELFF. In DNA, the CDR3 is TGTGCCAGCAGCGGCAGACTAGCGGGAGCCGGGGAGCTGTTTTTT.